This T cell receptor (beta chain) was observed in a study of beta chain features in type 1 diabetes. General study findings and limits: An over-representation of cells with high TCR expression could result from cDNA sequencing. The analysis here could not establish whether HLA type shapes TCRB rearrangement. Shorter TCRB CDR3s, moderately but significantly so, marked every one of the four CD4+ subsets in Type 1 diabetes patients.

Expressed TCRB transcripts got sequenced, as all isolated RNA was reverse transcribed. Sequencing used immunoSEQ multiplex PCR; TCRdb keeps in-frame clones, though not all of them. The table has 200,000 to 300,000 clones, 20% seen once. The germline CDR1 and CDR2 sequences are SEHNR and FQNEAQ (reference sequence). Trimming removed 6 bases at V and 0 bases at J, with 14 bases between. The CDR3 contains 16 residues. The single heparinised draw taken from each donor contained about 100 mL of blood on average. This clone was detected only a few times. Its antigen is as yet unknown. J is TRBJ1-4 and V is TRBV7-9; D gene unclear. This TCR was sampled from a woman aged 40 to 50 with type 1 diabetes. The specimen was naive CD4+ T cells from blood. Written as DNA, the CDR3 is TGTGCCAGCAGGCCCCAGGCCTCCACAACTAATGAAAAACTGTTTTTT. This encodes CASRPQASTTNEKLFF.